One T cell receptor beta chain is described in this entry. The target antigen is unknown. Here immunoSEQ multiplex PCR was the method, and the copy in TCRdb shows in-frame clones only, minus some. The repertoire holds around 25,000 clones, with approximately 96% as singletons. The sorted conventional CD4+ T cells were CD25-low and CD127-high, with genomic DNA sequenced. This sample is drawn from a study of regulatory and conventional T cells in RAG deficiency. Findings and limits, study-wide: RAG-deficient patients showed markedly lower Shannon entropy and higher Simpson indices than control T-cell subsets. Omenn syndrome and CID/AS patients had 80 to 100-fold fewer unique Treg TCR beta sequences, versus around 9.4-fold elsewhere.

Another study also made use of these data, one on regulatory T cells. In that study: Primers: 52 TRBV forward and 13 TRBJ reverse. Skewed V and J usage and few unique V-J pairs marked patient repertoires, most in Tregs.

Sequenced sample: CD25- CD4+ T cells sorted from blood. This TCR derives from a human donor in good health.

CDR3 protein: CASSPNSSGLRGGDNGYTF. The CDR3 nucleotides are TGTGCCAGCTCACCAAATTCTTCCGGACTGAGAGGGGGCGACAATGGCTACACCTTC. The J gene is TRBJ1-2, the V gene TRBV18; TRBD1 matches 7 bases. Germline CDR1 and CDR2: KGHSH and LQKENI. Trimming took 2 bases from V and 6 from J; bases not matched to a gene: 21. The CDR3 spans 19 residues.